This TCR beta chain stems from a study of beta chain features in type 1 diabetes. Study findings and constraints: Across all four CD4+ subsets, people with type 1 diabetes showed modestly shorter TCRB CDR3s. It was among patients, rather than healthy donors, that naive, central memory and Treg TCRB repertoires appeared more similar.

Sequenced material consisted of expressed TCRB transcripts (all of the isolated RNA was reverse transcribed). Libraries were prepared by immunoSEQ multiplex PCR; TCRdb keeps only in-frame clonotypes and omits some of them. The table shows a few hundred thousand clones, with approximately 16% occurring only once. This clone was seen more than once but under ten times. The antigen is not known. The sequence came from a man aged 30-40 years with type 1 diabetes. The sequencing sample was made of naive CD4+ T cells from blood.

The CDR3: CASSFHGREDGYTF. Written as DNA, the CDR3 is TGTGCCAGCAGCTTCCACGGGAGGGAGGATGGCTACACCTTC. The chain couples TRBV7-9 to TRBJ1-2; D uncertain. V lost 3 bases and J lost 6, with 14 bases in between. CDR1 SEHNR and CDR2 FQNEAQ come from the germline V gene (reference sequence). This CDR3 spans 14 amino acids.